Below are 28 T cell receptor beta chains sequenced from a single sample in a study of cytomegalovirus exposure and HLA in healthy donors. The PCR ran on 60 Vbeta and 13 Jbeta primers. Measured with immunoSEQ multiplex PCR; TCRdb has only the in-frame clones, and not every one. The sample shows approximately 180,000 clones, about 75% of them seen only once. Specimen: PBMCs. Receptors originate from a middle-aged man in good health and CMV-seropositive.

V and J are TRBV27 and TRBJ2-2; tentatively, D is TRBD1 (5 bases). The CDR3 is 16 residues long. Germline V CDR1 and CDR2: MNHEY, SMNVEV (reference sequence). V gave up 3 bases and J gave up 1 base, with 12 bases separating them. The CDR3 DNA reads TGTGCCAGCAGTTTCAGGGTTCGGCAGAACACCGGGGAGCTGTTTTTT. Translated: CASSFRVRQNTGELFF.

The gene calls are TRBV6-5 and TRBJ1-5; 7 nucleotides match TRBD1. Losses at the gene ends were 4 bases for V and 4 bases for J; bases not matched to a gene: 4. Germline V gene lookup returns CDR1 MNHEY and CDR2 SVGAGI. CDR3 size: 14 residues. DNA of the CDR3: TGTGCCAGCAGTTTAGGGGACAGAAATCAGCCCCAGCATTTT. Amino acid sequence: CASSLGDRNQPQHF.

The V gene is TRBV6-5, the J gene TRBJ2-7, with D uncertain. The V gene lost 6 bases and the J gene lost 0 bases, with 12 bases spanning the gap. Germline CDR1 reads MNHEY; CDR2 reads SVGAGI. The CDR3 consists of 14 residues. This chain's CDR3 is CASRPRISSYEQYF. Here the CDR3 DNA reads TGTGCCAGCAGACCGAGAATAAGCTCCTACGAGCAGTACTTC.

A word on this clone: The sample contains more than one DNA sequence encoding this CDR3. V is TRBV18 and J is TRBJ2-7; tentative D call: TRBD1 (5 bases). Looked up from germline, CDR1 is KGHSH and CDR2 is LQKENI. V was trimmed by 3 bases and J by 4 bases, leaving 7 bases between them. CDR3 length equals 12 residues. CDR3 DNA sequence: TGTGCCAGCTCACCGGCAGGGTACGAGCAGTACTTC. It codes for CASSPAGYEQYF. Drawing the rest from reference TRBV18 and TRBJ2-7, the complete variable domain is NAGVMQNPRHLVRRRGQEARLRCSPMKGHSHVYWYRQLPEEGLKFMVYLQKENIIDESGMPKERFSAEFPKEGPSILRIQQVVRGDSAAYFCASSPAGYEQYFGPGTRLTVT.

This rearrangement joins TRBV7-2 to TRBJ2-3; 10 bases are shared with TRBD2. This CDR3 has 15 residues. Trimming took 1 base from V and 4 from J; bases not matched to a gene: 2. Germline V gene sequence: CDR1 SGHTA, CDR2 FQGNSA. This CDR3 reads CASSLVLAGADTQYF. DNA for the CDR3: TGTGCCAGCAGCTTAGTTCTAGCGGGAGCAGATACGCAGTATTTT.

The V call is TRBV5-4, the J call TRBJ2-1; 12 bases are a match to TRBD2. Germline loops: CDR1 SGHNT, CDR2 YYREEE (reference sequence). The length of the CDR3 is 15 residues. Unmatched junction bases numbered 2, after V lost 4 bases and J lost 3 bases. This CDR3 reads CASSALAGGYNEQFF. The DNA for the CDR3 is TGTGCCAGCAGCGCACTAGCGGGAGGCTACAATGAGCAGTTCTTC.

Only a few counts were recorded for this clone. V is TRBV28 and J is TRBJ1-4; D may be TRBD1 (6 bases). Germline CDR1 and CDR2: MDHEN and SYDVKM. The CDR3 runs 14 residues. V lost 3 bases to trimming and J lost 7 bases, with 12 bases between them. In nucleotides, the CDR3 is TGTGCCAGCAGTTTTGGGCAGGGGTCTGAAAAACTGTTTTTT. It yields the protein CASSFGQGSEKLFF.

The count of this clone is one. The chain uses TRBV5-1 and TRBJ1-2; 10 bases map to TRBD1. The CDR3 runs to 15 residues. The V segment lost 2 bases and the J segment 3 bases; nucleotides outside the gene matches: 4. Germline V gene lookup returns CDR1 SGHRS and CDR2 YFSETQ. DNA for the CDR3: TGCGCCAGCAGCTTAGGGACAGGGGATCACTATGGCTACACCTTC. Encoded protein: CASSLGTGDHYGYTF.

The chain is built from TRBV18 and TRBJ2-7, with TRBD2 as a possible D gene (6 bases). The CDR3 extends over 14 amino acids. The germline V and J ends were trimmed by 3 bases and 3 bases, with 12 bases remaining between them. Germline loops: CDR1 KGHSH, CDR2 LQKENI. CDR3: CASSPRREVYEQYF. The CDR3 DNA reads as TGTGCCAGCTCACCCCGCAGGGAGGTCTACGAGCAGTACTTC.

This sequence joins TRBV6-1 and TRBJ2-1, with 9 positions matching TRBD2. The V segment lost 0 bases and the J segment 6 bases; nucleotides outside the gene matches: 6. CDR3 size: 16 residues. Germline values: CDR1 MNHNS, CDR2 SASEGT. This CDR3 reads CASSEAQSSGINEQFF. The CDR3 DNA sequence: TGTGCCAGCAGTGAAGCGCAGTCTAGCGGGATCAATGAGCAGTTCTTC.

This sequence joins TRBV6-5 and TRBJ1-1, with D tentatively TRBD1 (6 bases). The CDR3 spans 14 residues. Germline V gene sequence: CDR1 MNHEY, CDR2 SVGAGI. The ends were cut back, 4 bases at V and 4 bases at J, with 13 bases in the middle. The CDR3: CASSSRGGFTEAFF. The DNA for the CDR3 is TGTGCCAGCAGTTCGAGGGGGGGTTTCACTGAAGCTTTCTTT.

This chain joins TRBV2 and TRBJ2-3, with 10 bases that match TRBD1. The CDR3 runs 16 residues. The V gene's germline CDR1 is SNHLY and CDR2 FYNNEI. V gave up 5 bases and J gave up 3 bases; unmatched junction bases: 8. The CDR3 DNA is TGTGCCAGCAGTCCCGGGACAGGGGTTGCAACAGATACGCAGTATTTT. Protein: CASSPGTGVATDTQYF.

The rearrangement uses TRBV4-1 and TRBJ2-1; 11 bases fit TRBD2. V was clipped by 4 bases and J by 6 bases; unmatched bases: 11. Germline CDR1 is MGHRA and CDR2 is YSYEKL. CDR3 length equals 17 residues. CDR3 in DNA: TGCGCCAGCAGCCGCCCCCTACTAGCGGGAGAGGTCAATGAGCAGTTCTTC. This codes for CASSRPLLAGEVNEQFF.

This clone was picked up one time. The chain employs TRBV6-5 and TRBJ2-7; D perhaps matches TRBD2 (6 bases). V gave up 6 bases and J gave up 7 bases, with 16 bases separating them. CDR1 is MNHEY, CDR2 SVGAGI, per germline. The CDR3 loop spans 13 amino acids. The CDR3 region is CASSRGWGREQYF. CDR3 coding DNA: TGTGCCAGCAGCCGGGGGTGGGGGAGGGAGCAGTACTTC.

The J gene is TRBJ2-2, the V gene TRBV19; 14 bases match TRBD2. Germline V gene sequence: CDR1 LNHDA, CDR2 SQIVND (reference sequence). This CDR3 region has 17 residues. The junction had 10 bases not matched to a gene; V was cut back by 7 bases and J by 6 bases. The CDR3 sequence: CASTPGLAGAFSGELFF. The CDR3 nucleotides read TGTGCCAGTACCCCGGGACTAGCGGGAGCGTTTTCCGGGGAGCTGTTTTTT.

The chain uses TRBV5-1 and TRBJ2-5; maybe TRBD2 (5 bases). Germline-derived CDR1 and CDR2 are SGHRS and YFSETQ. The CDR3 is 13 residues long. The V gene lost 5 bases and the J gene lost 2 bases, with 10 bases spanning the gap. The CDR3 coding sequence is TGCGCCAGCAGTTCCGGGGTTCAAGAGACCCAGTACTTC. Protein: CASSSGVQETQYF.

This chain uses TRBV19 with TRBJ2-3; 10 nucleotides line up with TRBD2. The CDR3 has 13 amino acids. Germline loops: CDR1 LNHDA, CDR2 SQIVND (reference sequence). J gave up 7 bases and V 7 bases, and 5 bases lay outside the gene matches. The CDR3 protein is CASKRTSGHTQYF. The DNA of the CDR3 is TGTGCCAGTAAGCGGACTAGCGGTCATACGCAGTATTTT. The complete variable domain, with remaining parts taken from reference TRBV19 and TRBJ2-3, reads DGGITQSPKYLFRKEGQNVTLSCEQNLNHDAMYWYRQDPGQGLRLIYYSQIVNDFQKGDIAEGYSVSREKKESFPLTVTSAQKNPTAFYLCASKRTSGHTQYFGPGTRLTVL.

The rearrangement uses TRBV7-6 and TRBJ1-1, with TRBD1 matching over 8 bases. CDR1 is SGHVS, CDR2 FNYEAQ, per germline. The CDR3 consists of 15 residues. The V gene end was trimmed by 5 bases and the J gene end by 2 bases; junction bases not matched to a gene: 7. The CDR3 spells CASSQGQGGNTEAFF. The CDR3 coding sequence is TGTGCCAGCAGCCAAGGACAGGGAGGAAACACTGAAGCTTTCTTT.

The CDR3 DNA follows: TGTGCCAGCAGCACGAGGACAGGGAACACTGAAGCTTTCTTT. The encoded protein is CASSTRTGNTEAFF. This chain links TRBV5-5 with TRBJ1-1; TRBD1 matches at 7 bases. The germline V gene encodes CDR1 SGHKS and CDR2 YYEKEE (reference sequence). The junction had 4 bases not matched to a gene; V was cut back by 4 bases and J by 1 base. The CDR3 loop spans 14 amino acids.

This clone has more than one count but fewer than ten. The CDR3 loop reads CASSPPGQGDEKLFF. Here the CDR3 DNA reads TGTGCCAGCTCACCTCCGGGACAGGGTGATGAAAAACTGTTTTTT. The chain uses TRBV18 and TRBJ1-4, with TRBD1 matching over 9 bases. This CDR3 comprises 15 residues. CDR1 is KGHSH and CDR2 is LQKENI in the germline V gene. The J segment lost 6 bases and the V segment lost 3 bases, leaving 5 bases of the junction unmatched.

Written as DNA, the CDR3 is TGTGCCTGGAATAGACAGGGGGAGGGTCAAGAGACCCAGTACTTC. It specifies CAWNRQGEGQETQYF. The chain combines TRBV30 with TRBJ2-5; 9 bases align to TRBD1. Germline-derived CDR1 and CDR2 are GTSNPN and SVGIG (reference sequence). The CDR3 sequence is 15 residues long. The junction had 8 bases not matched to a gene; V was cut back by 4 bases and J by 2 bases.

The table lists this clone with a few counts. The V call is TRBV19, the J call TRBJ2-6, with a tentative D call TRBD2 (5 bases). Per germline, CDR1 LNHDA and CDR2 SQIVND (reference sequence). This CDR3 contains 15 residues. The ends were cut back, 3 bases at V and 3 bases at J, with 9 bases in the middle. The CDR3 DNA sequence: TGTGCCAGTAGTATCCGAGGGCTTGGGGCCAACGTCCTGACTTTC. Its protein product is CASSIRGLGANVLTF.

This chain connects TRBV7-9 to TRBJ2-3; tentatively, D is TRBD2 (6 bases). This CDR3 has 17 residues. V gave up 0 bases and J gave up 1 base, with 14 bases separating them. Germline CDR1 and CDR2: SEHNR and FQNEAQ (reference sequence). The CDR3 nucleotides are TGTGCCAGCAGCTTAGCAGCCGGGAGCGCTCGCACAGATACGCAGTATTTT. Its protein is CASSLAAGSARTDTQYF.

This clone was seen a handful of times. The genes are TRBV6-1 and TRBJ2-1; no firm D call. CDR3 length equals 12 residues. V lost 3 bases to trimming and J lost 5 bases, with 5 bases between them. CDR1 and CDR2 (germline): MNHNS, SASEGT. DNA of the CDR3: TGTGCCAGCAGTGAGTTCAACAATGAGCAGTTCTTC. It yields the protein CASSEFNNEQFF.

The CDR3 reads CASSYLGQGDGELFF. The CDR3 coding sequence is TGTGCCAGCAGCTACTTGGGACAGGGAGACGGGGAGCTGTTTTTT. The rearrangement uses TRBV5-6 and TRBJ2-2; 9 nucleotides align to TRBD1. CDR1 SGHDT and CDR2 YYEEEE come from the germline V gene. This CDR3 has 15 residues. V lost 3 bases, J lost 7 bases, and 7 bases stayed unmatched.

The gene calls are TRBV28 and TRBJ2-2, with D possibly matching TRBD1 (6 bases). Trimming stripped 5 bases from V and 0 bases from J, with 10 bases between. Germline CDR1 reads MDHEN; CDR2 reads SYDVKM. The CDR3 loop spans 15 amino acids. This CDR3 reads CASSRDIPNTGELFF. In nucleotides, the CDR3 is TGTGCCAGCAGTAGGGACATTCCGAACACCGGGGAGCTGTTTTTT.

V and J are TRBV6-5 and TRBJ2-7, with 10 bases fitting TRBD2. The CDR3 contains 15 residues. Losses at the gene ends were 4 bases for V and 4 bases for J; bases not matched to a gene: 7. CDR1 is MNHEY and CDR2 is SVGAGI in the germline V gene. The CDR3 reads CASSSRTSGTYEQYF. CDR3 DNA: TGTGCCAGCAGTTCGCGGACTAGCGGAACTTACGAGCAGTACTTC.

The chain joins TRBV4-1 to TRBJ1-5; tentative D call: TRBD1 (5 bases). Trimming removed 0 bases at V and 0 bases at J, with 6 bases between. The CDR3 is 15 amino acids. The V gene's germline CDR1 is MGHRA and CDR2 YSYEKL. The CDR3 is CASSQERGSNQPQHF. The CDR3 DNA follows: TGCGCCAGCAGCCAAGAAAGGGGTAGCAATCAGCCCCAGCATTTT.